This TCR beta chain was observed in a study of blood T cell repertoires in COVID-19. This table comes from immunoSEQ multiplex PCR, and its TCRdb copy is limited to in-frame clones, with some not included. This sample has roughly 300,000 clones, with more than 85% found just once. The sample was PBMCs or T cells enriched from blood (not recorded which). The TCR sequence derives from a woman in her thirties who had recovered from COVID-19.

The CDR3 DNA sequence: TGTGCCGCGTGGGGGGGATCCTTTAGCAATCAGCCCCAGCATTTT. It translates to CAAWGGSFSNQPQHF. The chain combines TRBV28 with TRBJ1-5; weak D call: TRBD1 (5 bases). V shed 11 bases and J shed 0 bases, with 17 bases lying between them. This CDR3 is built from 15 residues. Looked up from germline, CDR1 is MDHEN and CDR2 is SYDVKM.